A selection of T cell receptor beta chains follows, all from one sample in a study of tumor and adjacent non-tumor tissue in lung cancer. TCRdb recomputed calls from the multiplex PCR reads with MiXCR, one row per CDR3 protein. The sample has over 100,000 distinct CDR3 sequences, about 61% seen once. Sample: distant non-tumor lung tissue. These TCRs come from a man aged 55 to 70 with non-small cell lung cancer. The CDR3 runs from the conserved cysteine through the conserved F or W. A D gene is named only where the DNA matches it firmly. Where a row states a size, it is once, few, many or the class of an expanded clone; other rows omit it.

TGTGCCAGCAGCCAATCCCAGGGGAATAGCAATCAGTTCCAGCATTTT	CASSQSQGNSNQFQHF	TRBJ1-5	.	TRBV4-2	.
TGTGCCAGCAGCCCGGTTCCCAGTTCGGGAAACACCATATATTTT	CASSPVPSSGNTIYF	TRBJ1-3	.	TRBV5-5	many
TGTGCCAGCAGTTACGCGAGGGACCGCAACACTGAAGTTTTCTTT	CASSYARDRNTEVFF	TRBJ1-1	.	TRBV6-6	.
TGTGACAGCAGTTACTCGATAGGGGGTTGGAACACTGAAGCTTTCTTT	CDSSYSIGGWNTEAFF	TRBJ1-1	.	TRBV6-7	few
TGTGTCAGCAGTTATTGGGCAGGCCCGCTGGGGCAGCCCCAGCATTTT	CVSSYWAGPLGQPQHF	TRBJ1-5	.	TRBV6-2/TRBV6-3	once
TGTGCCTTACGGGGGGGGGTCAATCAGCCCCAGCATTTT	CALRGGVNQPQHF	TRBJ1-5	.	TRBV6-1	.
TGCGCCAGCAGCGGGGGTTACGAGCAGTACTTC	CASSGGYEQYF	TRBJ2-7	.	TRBV5-1	many
TGTGCCAGCAGCTTGGGGCCGGTGAGCGATCAGCCCCAGCATTTT	CASSLGPVSDQPQHF	TRBJ1-5	.	TRBV5-6	.
TGTGTCAGTAGTTCCACTAGCGGGACCAATGGGCAGTTCTTC	CVSSSTSGTNGQFF	TRBJ2-1	TRBD2	TRBV6-2/TRBV6-3	.
TGTGCCAGCAGTTTATCAGATACGCAGTATTTT	CASSLSDTQYF	TRBJ2-3	.	TRBV12-3/TRBV12-4	.
TGTGCCACCAGTGATTTGAACCAAGAGACCCAGTACTTC	CATSDLNQETQYF	TRBJ2-5	.	TRBV24-1	.
TGTGCCAGCAGATATGGACTCAGGGATTCTAGAAACACCATATATTTT	CASRYGLRDSRNTIYF	TRBJ1-3	.	TRBV28	.
TGTGCCAGGAGCTTGTGCGGACAGACCTACGAGCAGTACTTC	CARSLCGQTYEQYF	TRBJ2-7	.	TRBV11-2	.
TGTGCCAGCACCCTCTTGCCGGGACAGGGTGTAAATGAGCAGCTCTTC	CASTLLPGQGVNEQLF	TRBJ2-1	TRBD1	TRBV28	.
TGTGCCAGCAGCCAAGATATTCGGGTCAGCATAGATGCGCAGTATTTT	CASSQDIRVSIDAQYF	TRBJ2-3	.	TRBV4-2	.
TGTGCCAGCAGTGAGGACTCCCCGCCCACAGATACGCAGTGTTTT	CASSEDSPPTDTQCF	TRBJ2-3	.	TRBV6-1	.
TGTGCCTCAGGTAGCTCCTACAATGAGCAGTTCTTC	CASGSSYNEQFF	TRBJ2-1	.	TRBV28	few
TGTGCCAGGAGTTACTTTAGCGAGTATGACAATGAGCAGTTCTTC	CARSYFSEYDNEQFF	TRBJ2-1	.	TRBV6-2/TRBV6-3	once
TGTGCCAGCACCCTAGGGGCCACAGATACGCAGTATTTT	CASTLGATDTQYF	TRBJ2-3	.	TRBV11-2	.
TGTGCCATCAGTGGGGCCCACGAGGGAGGCCCAGATACGCAGTATTTT	CAISGAHEGGPDTQYF	TRBJ2-3	.	TRBV10-3	.
TGTGCCAGCAGCTTGGAGCTCGGGGGTAGCAGCGGGGAGCTGTTTTTT	CASSLELGGSSGELFF	TRBJ2-2	.	TRBV5-4	many
TGCGCCAGCAGCCAACCTGCCCCCGAGCAGTACTTC	CASSQPAPEQYF	TRBJ2-7	.	TRBV4-1	many
TGCGCCAGCAGCTTCCCTAGCGGGAACTGGGACAATGAGCAGTTCTTC	CASSFPSGNWDNEQFF	TRBJ2-1	TRBD2	TRBV5-1	few
TGTGCCAGTAGTCTCCGGGGACAGAGGAGAAGTGGAAACACCATATATTTT	CASSLRGQRRSGNTIYF	TRBJ1-3	TRBD1	TRBV19	.
TGTGCCAGCAGCCAAGATTTTCTTCCGGGACAGGGTTTCGGTGCTTTCTTT	CASSQDFLPGQGFGAFF	TRBJ1-1	TRBD1	TRBV14	many
TGTGCCAGCAGTTTCAGGGGGGAGGGCACAGATACGCAGTATTTT	CASSFRGEGTDTQYF	TRBJ2-3	.	TRBV6-2/TRBV6-3	many
TGTGCCAGTAGTAAGTGCGGGGGTCTAGATACGCAGTATTTT	CASSKCGGLDTQYF	TRBJ2-3	TRBD2	TRBV19	.
TGCGCCGGCAGTGATCAGCGGGGGTACACAGATACGCAGTATTTT	CAGSDQRGYTDTQYF	TRBJ2-3	TRBD2	TRBV10-1	few
TGTGCCAGCAGTCCAGCTACAACTAATGAAAAACTGTTTTTT	CASSPATTNEKLFF	TRBJ1-4	.	TRBV28	.
TGTGCCAGCAGCCGGGTAGCGACCTCCTACAATGAGCAGTTCTTC	CASSRVATSYNEQFF	TRBJ2-1	.	TRBV11-1	.
TGTGCTAGCACCCTGGACCTTGGGGCCAACGTCCTGACATTC	CASTLDLGANVLTF	TRBJ2-6	.	TRBV11-1	.
TGCAGTGCTAGCAAGCGGGAGGGCCTCCACGAGCAGTACTTC	CSASKREGLHEQYF	TRBJ2-7	TRBD2	TRBV20-1	many
TGTGCCAGCAGTTTCAGGACTAGCGGGGGGGCGTACACCGGGGAGCTGTTTTTT	CASSFRTSGGAYTGELFF	TRBJ2-2	TRBD2	TRBV12-3/TRBV12-4	many
TGTGCCAATTCGGACAACGAATACTATGGCTACACCTTC	CANSDNEYYGYTF	TRBJ1-2	.	TRBV6-2/TRBV6-3	.
TGCGCCAGCAGTTTGGATGCCAGCGTCACAGATACGCAGTATTTT	CASSLDASVTDTQYF	TRBJ2-3	.	TRBV5-1	once
TGCGCCAGCAGTTTACGACAGGCGAACAATGAGCAGTTCTTC	CASSLRQANNEQFF	TRBJ2-1	.	TRBV5-1	.
TGTGCCAGCAGTGAAATGGTCGGAGGGAACACCGGGGAGCTGTTTTTT	CASSEMVGGNTGELFF	TRBJ2-2	.	TRBV6-1	many
TGTGCCAGCCGAACCACTTTAGCGGGGAGGCAAGAGACCCAGTACTTC	CASRTTLAGRQETQYF	TRBJ2-5	TRBD2	TRBV7-9	.
TGTGCCAGCGGAGGGACGGGAGATAATTCACCCCTCCACTTT	CASGGTGDNSPLHF	TRBJ1-6	.	TRBV2	.
TGTGCCAGCAGTTTAGCATGGACTAGCGGGAGGTATCCTTCTAAAAACATTCAGTACTTC	CASSLAWTSGRYPSKNIQYF	TRBJ2-4	TRBD2	TRBV28	many
TGTCCCAGCAGTTACGGGACGAACATTCAGCACTTC	CPSSYGTNIQHF	TRBJ2-4	.	TRBV12-3/TRBV12-4	.
TGTGCCAGCAGTTCCCGCGGGGGCGTCGAAAAACTGTTTTTT	CASSSRGGVEKLFF	TRBJ1-4	.	TRBV28	once
TGTGCCAGTAGCCGCCAGGACTCAACGCAGTATTTT	CASSRQDSTQYF	TRBJ2-3	.	TRBV14	.
TGTGCCAGCAGTTACGGGATTAGCTCCGTCCAGTACTTC	CASSYGISSVQYF	TRBJ2-4	.	TRBV6-2/TRBV6-3	.
TGTGCCAGCAGCCCCCGGCCTGGGCACTATGGCTACACCTTC	CASSPRPGHYGYTF	TRBJ1-2	.	TRBV11-3	.
TGTGCCAGCAGTATGACAGTGGGCTCAACTTTCTTT	CASSMTVGSTFF	TRBJ1-1	.	TRBV6-2/TRBV6-3	.
TGTGCCAGCAGCTTAGATGGACATCTATCAGATACGCAGTATTTT	CASSLDGHLSDTQYF	TRBJ2-3	.	TRBV11-1	.
TGCGCCAGCAGTACCTATGAGGGTGCAGATACGCAGTATTTT	CASSTYEGADTQYF	TRBJ2-3	.	TRBV10-2	.
TGTGCCAGCAGCTTAGGGGGGGGCCTCCAAGAGACCCAGTACTTC	CASSLGGGLQETQYF	TRBJ2-5	.	TRBV7-8	many
TGTGCCAGCGGTTTAGGGAGACCCCTAAGGGGGAACACTGAAGCTTTCTTT	CASGLGRPLRGNTEAFF	TRBJ1-1	.	TRBV5-6	.